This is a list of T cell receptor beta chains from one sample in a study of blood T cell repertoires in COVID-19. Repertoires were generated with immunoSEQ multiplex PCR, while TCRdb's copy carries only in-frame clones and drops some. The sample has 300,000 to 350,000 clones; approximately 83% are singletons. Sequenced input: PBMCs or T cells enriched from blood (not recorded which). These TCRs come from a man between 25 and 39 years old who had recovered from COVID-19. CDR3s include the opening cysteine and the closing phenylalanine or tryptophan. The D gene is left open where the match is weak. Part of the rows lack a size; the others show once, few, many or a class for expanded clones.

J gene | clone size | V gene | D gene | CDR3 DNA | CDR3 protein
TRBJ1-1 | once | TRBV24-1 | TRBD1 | TGTGCCACCTGGGAGGAACAGGGGTCGGGTACTGAAGCTTTCTTT | CATWEEQGSGTEAFF
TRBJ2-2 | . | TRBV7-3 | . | TGTGCCAGCAGCCCCTGGGACACGGGGGAGCTGTTTTTT | CASSPWDTGELFF
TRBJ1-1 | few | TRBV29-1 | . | TGCAGCGTTTCATACAGGGCTGCTGAAGCTTTCTTT | CSVSYRAAEAFF
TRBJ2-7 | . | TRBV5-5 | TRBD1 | TGTGCCAGCAGCACCTGGACAGGGAGCTCCTACGAGCAGTACTTC | CASSTWTGSSYEQYF
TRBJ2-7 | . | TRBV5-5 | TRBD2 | TGTGCCAGCAGCTTTCCCGGGACTAGCGGGTTCAGCTCCTACGAGCAGTACTTC | CASSFPGTSGFSSYEQYF
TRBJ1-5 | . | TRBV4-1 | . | TGCGCCAGCAGCCCTATTGGAGGTGTGGGGTTTCATCAGCCCCAGCATTTT | CASSPIGGVGFHQPQHF
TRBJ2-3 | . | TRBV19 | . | TGTGCCAGTAGTATGGGGGCATCTAGCACAGATACGCAGTATTTT | CASSMGASSTDTQYF
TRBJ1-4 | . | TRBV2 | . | TGTGCCAGCAGGGGACTAAATGAAAAACTGTTTTTT | CASRGLNEKLFF
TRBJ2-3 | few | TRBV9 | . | TGTGCCAGCAGCGTACTCGAGGAGGCAGATACGCAGTATTTT | CASSVLEEADTQYF
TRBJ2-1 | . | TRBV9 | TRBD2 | TGTGCCAGCAGCGTATCCGGGACTAGCTCGAATGAGCAGTTCTTC | CASSVSGTSSNEQFF
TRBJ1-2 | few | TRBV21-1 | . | TGTGCCAGCAGCAAGTCAAAGTATGGGGGACAGAACTATGGCTACACCTTC | CASSKSKYGGQNYGYTF
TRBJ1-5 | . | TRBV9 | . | TGTGCCAGCAGCCCAACAGGTCTCCTCCAGCCCCAGCATTTT | CASSPTGLLQPQHF
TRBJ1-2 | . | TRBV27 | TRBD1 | TGTGCCAGCAGGGGGGACAGCGGTTATGGCTACACCTTC | CASRGDSGYGYTF
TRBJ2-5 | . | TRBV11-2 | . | TGTGCCAGCAGCTTATATGTCGGAGAGACCCAGTACTTC | CASSLYVGETQYF
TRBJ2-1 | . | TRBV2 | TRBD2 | TGTGCCAGCAGGGGTCCTAGCGGGGGGAAGTTGAATGAGCAGTTCTTC | CASRGPSGGKLNEQFF
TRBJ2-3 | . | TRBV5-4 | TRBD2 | TGTGCCAGCAGCGGGGGGGGGTTCGATACGCAGTATTTT | CASSGGGFDTQYF
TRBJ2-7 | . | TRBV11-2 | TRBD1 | TGTGCCAGCAGCTCGGCCGGGACAGGCAACTACGAGCAGTACTTC | CASSSAGTGNYEQYF
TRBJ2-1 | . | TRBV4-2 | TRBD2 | TGTGCCAGCAGCCAAGATCCGGGACTAGCCTCCAATGAGCAGTTCTTC | CASSQDPGLASNEQFF
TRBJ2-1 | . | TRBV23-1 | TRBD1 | TGCGCCAGCAGTCAATCGGTTGGGACAGGGGTTGCTGGGGGTGGAAATGAGCAGTTCTTC | CASSQSVGTGVAGGGNEQFF
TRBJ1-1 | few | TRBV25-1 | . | TGTGCCAGTTCGGCCCAGGTTAGCGACACTGAAGCTTTCTTT | CASSAQVSDTEAFF
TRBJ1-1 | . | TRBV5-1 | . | TGCGCCAGCAGCGAGGTGGCAATGAACACTGAAGCTTTCTTT | CASSEVAMNTEAFF
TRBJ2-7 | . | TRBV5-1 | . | TGCGCCTGCTACTACGAGCAGTACTTC | CACYYEQYF
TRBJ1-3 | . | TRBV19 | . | TGTGCCAGTAGCCGCAGGGAATCTGGAAACACCATATATTTT | CASSRRESGNTIYF
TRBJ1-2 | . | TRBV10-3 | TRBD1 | TGTGCCATCACCCTGACAGGGAGAGGCTACACCTTC | CAITLTGRGYTF
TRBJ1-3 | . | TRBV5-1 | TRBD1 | TGCGCCAGCAGAGGGGGCCCCTCCTCTGGAAACACCATATATTTT | CASRGGPSSGNTIYF
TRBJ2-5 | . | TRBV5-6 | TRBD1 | TGTGCCAGCAGACTAAGGACAGGGGGCTTGGAGACCCAGTACTTC | CASRLRTGGLETQYF
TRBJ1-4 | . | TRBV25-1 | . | TGTGCCAGCAGTGAATTTTTGTTTGGCGGCCGAGAGAAACTGTTTTTT | CASSEFLFGGREKLFF
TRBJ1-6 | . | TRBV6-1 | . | TGTGCCAGCAGTGAAGCCGTTCCGGCTAGCTCCTATAATTCACCCCTCCACTTT | CASSEAVPASSYNSPLHF
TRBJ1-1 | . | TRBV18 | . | TGTGCCAGTCAGGACAGCCGGACAAACACTGAAGCTTTCTTT | CASQDSRTNTEAFF
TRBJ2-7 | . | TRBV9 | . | TGTGCCAGCAGCGTCGGGACGGGGGACCTCTACGTGGAGCAGTACTTC | CASSVGTGDLYVEQYF
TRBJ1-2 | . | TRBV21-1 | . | TGTGCCAGCAGCAGCTACTCTAGTAACAGGTACTATGGCTACACCTTC | CASSSYSSNRYYGYTF
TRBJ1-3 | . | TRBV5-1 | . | TGCGCCAGCAGCTTCGGACAGTTTACTGGAAACACCATATATTTT | CASSFGQFTGNTIYF
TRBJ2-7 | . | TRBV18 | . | TGTGCCAGCTCACCACCGACAGCCCTCTCCTACGAGCAGTACTTC | CASSPPTALSYEQYF
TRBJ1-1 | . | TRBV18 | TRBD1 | TGTGCCAGCTCAATCGGGACAGGGGCCAATATTGAAGCTTTCTTT | CASSIGTGANIEAFF
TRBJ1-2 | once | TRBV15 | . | TGTGCCACCAGCAGAGCCCAGAGGGATGGCTACACCTTC | CATSRAQRDGYTF
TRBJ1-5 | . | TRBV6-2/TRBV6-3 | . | TGTGCCAGCAGTTCTAGGACATCCTATTACAATCAGCCCCAGCATTTT | CASSSRTSYYNQPQHF
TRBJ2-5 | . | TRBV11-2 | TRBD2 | TGTGCCAGCAGCTTAGGGGGCGGGGGGCCAAGGGAGACCCAGTACTTC | CASSLGGGGPRETQYF
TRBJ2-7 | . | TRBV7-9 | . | TGTGCCAGCAGCTCCGGACAGAAACTCTACGAGCAGTACTTC | CASSSGQKLYEQYF
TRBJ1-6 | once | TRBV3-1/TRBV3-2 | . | TGTGCCAGCAGCCAAGACGGGGGGTTGTCCTATAATTCACCCCTCCACTTT | CASSQDGGLSYNSPLHF
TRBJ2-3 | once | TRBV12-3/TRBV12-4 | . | TGTGCCAGCAGTTGGGCCGCGGGTACGCAGTATTTT | CASSWAAGTQYF
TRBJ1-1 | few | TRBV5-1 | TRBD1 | TGCGCCAGCAGCCTTGACAGGGTGAACACTGAAGCTTTCTTT | CASSLDRVNTEAFF
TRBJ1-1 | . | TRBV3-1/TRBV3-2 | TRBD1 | TGTGCCAGCAGCAGGGACAGGGTCGCTGAAGCTTTCTTT | CASSRDRVAEAFF
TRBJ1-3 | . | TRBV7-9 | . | TGTGCCAGCAGCCCAATCGGTACTGGAAACACCATATATTTT | CASSPIGTGNTIYF
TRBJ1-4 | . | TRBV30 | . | TGTGCCTGGAGTCCCCGGGGGGCGTGGGAAAAACTGTTTTTT | CAWSPRGAWEKLFF
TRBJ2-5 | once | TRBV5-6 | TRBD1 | TGTGCCAGCAGCATCGGACAGGGGGTATTCCCAGAGACCCAGTACTTC | CASSIGQGVFPETQYF
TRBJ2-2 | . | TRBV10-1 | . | TGCGCCAGCAGTGAGTCCCTCACCGGGGAGCTGTTTTTT | CASSESLTGELFF
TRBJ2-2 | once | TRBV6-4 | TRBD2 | TGTGCCAGCAGTGAGGGGGGGGAAGCCGGGGAGCTGTTTTTT | CASSEGGEAGELFF
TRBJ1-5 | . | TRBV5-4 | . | TGTGCCAGCAGCTTATCGGGGGACTTTGGCAATCAGCCCCAGCATTTT | CASSLSGDFGNQPQHF
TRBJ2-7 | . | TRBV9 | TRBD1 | TGTGCCAGCAGCGCCGAGACAGGGCTTTACGAGCAGTACTTC | CASSAETGLYEQYF
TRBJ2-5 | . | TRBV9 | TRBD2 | TGTGCCAGCAGCGTAGGGATTAGCGGGGGGGTGGTGGAGACCCAGTACTTC | CASSVGISGGVVETQYF
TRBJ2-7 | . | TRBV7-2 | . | TGTGCCAGCAGCTTCACCGGGACTTTGGACAACGAGCAGTACTTC | CASSFTGTLDNEQYF
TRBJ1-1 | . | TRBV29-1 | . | TGCAGCGCGACCGCCACCTGGTCGCGCACTGAAGCTTTCTTT | CSATATWSRTEAFF
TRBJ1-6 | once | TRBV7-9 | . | TGTGCCAGCAGCGACCTCAGGCAGGGGCTCTCCTATAATTCACCCCTCCACTTT | CASSDLRQGLSYNSPLHF
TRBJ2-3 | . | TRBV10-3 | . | TGTGCCATCCGGGCAAGCGGCGGGGAGGAAACGGGTACGCAGTATTTT | CAIRASGGEETGTQYF